These T cell receptor beta chains were read from a single sample in a study of T cells in Graves' hyperthyroidism and ophthalmopathy. TCRdb processed the multiplex PCR reads anew with MiXCR; each CDR3 protein has one entry. The table lists about 560,000 distinct CDR3 sequences, over 15% of them singletons. Sequenced material: blood. The receptors come from a woman between 18 and 29 years old with Graves' hyperthyroidism. The CDR3 runs from the conserved cysteine through the conserved F or W.

TRBJ2-7,TRBV20-1,14,CSAELEGTVYEQYF
TRBJ2-7,TRBV11-2,17,CASSPSLSSGATDEQYF
TRBJ1-6,TRBV6-1,16,CASSDGAGVNNSPLHF
TRBJ1-1,TRBV12-3/TRBV12-4,13,CASTFGVNTEAFF
TRBJ1-1,TRBV28,12,CASSVPDRGAFF
TRBJ2-3,TRBV18,12,CASSPYEDTQYF
TRBJ1-4,TRBV6-6,13,CASSYAQNEKLFF
TRBJ2-3,TRBV5-1,13,CASREVGTDTQYF
TRBJ2-6,TRBV19,17,CASSIRGERAGANVLTF
TRBJ1-6,TRBV6-4,14,CASSEGDGNSPLHF
TRBJ1-6,TRBV27,14,CASSTITGNSPLHF
TRBJ1-1,TRBV19,13,CASSIQPDTEAFF
TRBJ2-7,TRBV6-1,16,CASSLGPGDFGYEQYF
TRBJ2-1,TRBV9,14,CASSRTGGYNEQFF
TRBJ1-1,TRBV6-2/TRBV6-3,12,CASSIFSGEAFF
TRBJ1-4,TRBV2,12,CASEGIVEKLFF
TRBJ2-1,TRBV15,18,CATSRDLRRRSIYNEQFF
TRBJ1-2,TRBV7-2,16,CASSLVQGPRLGGYTF
TRBJ2-1,TRBV30,18,CAWSPLRGQGVSYNEQFF
TRBJ1-2,TRBV2,9,CAGRSGYTF
TRBJ1-2,TRBV20-1,12,CSADRQTYGYTF
TRBJ2-5,TRBV20-1,13,CSERGGTQETQYF
TRBJ2-1,TRBV6-1,14,CASSERESLNEQFF
TRBJ2-3,TRBV7-2,15,CASVLLQGGTDTQYF
TRBJ2-2,TRBV7-9,16,CASGKQVGANTGELFF
TRBJ2-7,TRBV11-2,14,CASSWSEGMDEQYF
TRBJ2-7,TRBV4-1,20,CASSQVAGTSGSLSSYEQYF
TRBJ1-6,TRBV27,16,CASASLLGGYNSPLHF
TRBJ2-3,TRBV7-9,16,CASNSPEAGPLDTQYF
TRBJ1-2,TRBV5-1,15,CASSLSAGGSYGYTF
TRBJ2-7,TRBV5-1,15,CASSLVPDRTYEQCF
TRBJ2-1,TRBV12-3/TRBV12-4,16,CASLIGGDFSYNEQFF
TRBJ2-3,TRBV2,15,CASSLLAGRDHTQYF
TRBJ2-7,TRBV7-8,16,CASSNRTGPFTYEQYF
TRBJ1-2,TRBV5-1,14,CASSPGQGKDGYTF
TRBJ2-2,TRBV7-8,16,CASSRGLAGVTGELFF
TRBJ2-5,TRBV4-3,17,CASSQDRAGGPQETQYF
TRBJ2-3,TRBV20-1,15,CSARASGTPTDTQYF
TRBJ1-1,TRBV6-2/TRBV6-3,14,CASRRKVAGTEAFF
TRBJ2-1,TRBV30,12,CAWSGRPAWQFF
TRBJ1-4,TRBV12-3/TRBV12-4,14,CASRTDGQGGKLFF
TRBJ1-2,TRBV5-6,13,CASSFGQSSGYTF
TRBJ2-5,TRBV12-3/TRBV12-4,13,CASRDTGLKTQYF
TRBJ2-1,TRBV20-1,17,CSARTSGSISSYNEQFF
TRBJ2-3,TRBV28,14,CASKRDYFTDTQYF
TRBJ2-3,TRBV3-1,15,CASSPTGRSADTQYF
TRBJ2-7,TRBV18,13,CASSPPDFYEQYF
TRBJ2-1,TRBV20-1,11,CSARQIHEQFF
TRBJ1-2,TRBV29-1,13,CSVGSQGSYGYTF
TRBJ2-5,TRBV6-2/TRBV6-3,15,CASSPVTGVTETQYF
TRBJ1-1,TRBV11-3,15,CASSLVGTGNTEAFF
TRBJ2-2,TRBV7-2,15,CASSFPHRGTGELFF
TRBJ1-2,TRBV12-3/TRBV12-4,13,CASSFGQLYGYTF
TRBJ1-4,TRBV12-3/TRBV12-4,15,CASRRKGTGHEKLFF
TRBJ2-7,TRBV5-1,14,CASSLTGHSYEQYF
TRBJ2-3,TRBV12-3/TRBV12-4,15,CASRPRAGGPGTQYF
TRBJ1-5,TRBV10-3,12,CATGPRNQPQHF
TRBJ1-2,TRBV29-1,12,CTSDRASAGYTF
TRBJ2-1,TRBV30,10,CAWSPNEQFF
TRBJ2-5,TRBV3-1,16,CASSRGTPLPQETQYF